These 15 T cell receptor beta chains were sequenced from one sample in a study of T cells in Graves' hyperthyroidism and ophthalmopathy. RNA transcripts were the template for amplifying TCR beta CDR3 regions. HTBI primers were the set used in a first-round RT-PCR of the TCR CDR3. TCRdb independently ran MiXCR on the multiplex PCR reads; one entry per CDR3 protein. Of roughly 660,000 distinct CDR3 sequences listed, about 18% are singletons. Sequenced: blood. The origin of the receptors is a man aged 45-65 years with Graves' hyperthyroidism.

With respect to this clonotype: Sequence at one end of the junction differs from germline and may be a read error. The chain joins TRBV7-7 to TRBJ2-3; D may be TRBD1 (6 bases). CDR3 length: 15 residues. Per germline, CDR1 SSHAT and CDR2 FNYEAQ (reference sequence). CDR3 DNA: TGTGCTAGCAGCTTTTCGACAGGCCGGGCAGATACGCAGTATTTT. Its protein product is CASSFSTGRADTQYF.

This clonotype was detected many times. The chain recombines TRBV28 with TRBJ2-5, with a weak D call TRBD1 (6 bases). CDR3 length: 16 residues. Between the trimmed V and J ends, which lost 4 bases and 2 bases, there was a span of 17 bases. Germline-derived CDR1 and CDR2 are MDHEN and SYDVKM. CDR3 bases: TGTGCCAGCAGTTCCAGACGGGACACCCGACAAGAGACCCAGTACTTC. It specifies CASSSRRDTRQETQYF.

This chain uses TRBV20-1 with TRBJ1-6; no definite D call. This CDR3 region has 15 residues. Germline CDR1 DFQATT, CDR2 SNEGSKA (reference sequence). Trimming cost V 0 bases and J 5 bases, with 11 bases left between them. The CDR3 bases are TGCAGTGCTAGAGATCTAGGACGTAATAATTCACCCCTCCACTTT. Translating gives CSARDLGRNNSPLHF.

This chain's CDR3 is CASSNTGGSNEQFF. In nucleotides, the CDR3 is TGTGCCAGCAGCAACACAGGGGGCTCCAATGAGCAGTTCTTC. The chain uses TRBV5-5 and TRBJ2-1; TRBD1 agrees at 9 bases. With 4 bases clipped from V and 6 bases from J, the junction kept 5 bases outside the gene matches. The V gene's germline CDR1 is SGHKS and CDR2 YYEKEE (reference sequence). CDR3 length: 14 residues.

The chain combines TRBV27 with TRBJ2-7; 15 nucleotides align to TRBD2. Per germline, CDR1 MNHEY and CDR2 SMNVEV (reference sequence). V was clipped by 6 bases and J by 5 bases; unmatched bases: 8. This CDR3 comprises 16 residues. CDR3 bases: TGTGCCAGCAGCTCTTGGACTAGCGGGAGGGCCCACGAGCAGTACTTC. It yields the protein CASSSWTSGRAHEQYF.

The V call is TRBV6-6, the J call TRBJ2-1; TRBD2 matches at 11 bases. V lost 0 bases, J lost 10 bases, and 8 bases stayed unmatched. Germline CDR1 reads MNHNY; CDR2 reads SVGAGI (reference sequence). The CDR3 runs 16 residues. The CDR3 reads CASSYSASGRIGEQFF. In DNA form, the CDR3 reads TGTGCCAGCAGTTACTCGGCTAGCGGGAGGATAGGGGAGCAGTTCTTC.

The chain carries TRBV7-8 and TRBJ2-3; 7 nucleotides match TRBD1. Germline CDR1 SGHVS, CDR2 FQNEAQ. The V segment lost 2 bases and the J segment 2 bases; nucleotides outside the gene matches: 13. The CDR3 runs to 18 residues. The CDR3 coding sequence is TGTGCCAGCAGCTTACCCAGACAGGGTGAGGAGATCACAGATACGCAGTATTTT. Translation: CASSLPRQGEEITDTQYF.

This clonotype was observed at least ten times. The chain couples TRBV6-1 to TRBJ2-3; 7 bases are a match to TRBD2. From germline, CDR1 is MNHNS and CDR2 SASEGT. The CDR3 contains 14 residues. The V and J ends lost 6 bases and 1 base, in that order; junction bases with no gene match: 4. In DNA, the CDR3 is TGTGCCAGCAGCTACCTAGCGGGCACAGATACGCAGTATTTT. Its protein is CASSYLAGTDTQYF.

The V gene is TRBV3-1, the J gene TRBJ2-7, with D possibly called TRBD1 or TRBD2 (5 bases each). Trimming removed 0 bases at V and 2 bases at J, with 11 bases between. Germline lookup yields CDR1 LGHDT and CDR2 YNNKEL (reference sequence). The CDR3 is 15 amino acids. Written as DNA, the CDR3 is TGTGCCAGCAGCCAAGAGTCAGGGACCGCCTACGAGCAGTACTTC. This codes for CASSQESGTAYEQYF.

This clonotype has at least ten counts. The chain is built from TRBV28 and TRBJ1-1; weak D call: TRBD1 (6 bases). Germline values: CDR1 MDHEN, CDR2 SYDVKM. V lost 2 bases and J lost 4, with 17 bases in between. The CDR3 is 16 amino acids. DNA of the CDR3: TGTGCCAGCAGTTTACGGGGACAAAGTCTTATCACTGAAGCTTTCTTT. This sequence encodes CASSLRGQSLITEAFF.

This clonotype was observed a few times. The V call is TRBV28, the J call TRBJ1-2; D call uncertain. Looked up from germline, CDR1 is MDHEN and CDR2 is SYDVKM. Trimming cost V 5 bases and J 8 bases, with 15 bases left between them. This CDR3 contains 13 residues. CDR3 residues: CASSRLELRGYTF. CDR3 DNA sequence: TGTGCCAGCAGTCGACTAGAGCTCCGGGGCTACACCTTC.

This clonotype was picked up a small number of times. J is TRBJ2-1 and V is TRBV19, with D tentatively TRBD1 (6 bases). Trimming removed 10 bases from V and 5 bases from J, with 12 bases in between. Germline CDR1 LNHDA, CDR2 SQIVND (reference sequence). The CDR3 runs to 12 residues. The CDR3 loop reads CATRTVDNEQFF. The CDR3 DNA sequence: TGTGCCACGAGGACAGTCGACAATGAGCAGTTCTTC. The full variable domain, with the rest looked up from reference TRBV19 and TRBJ2-1, is DGGITQSPKYLFRKEGQNVTLSCEQNLNHDAMYWYRQDPGQGLRLIYYSQIVNDFQKGDIAEGYSVSREKKESFPLTVTSAQKNPTAFYLCATRTVDNEQFFGPGTRLTVL.

This clonotype has only a few counts. The chain joins TRBV5-1 to TRBJ2-7; D tentatively reads TRBD1 or TRBD2 (5 bases each). The CDR3 contains 15 residues. Trimming removed 4 bases from V and 0 bases from J, with 14 bases in between. The germline gives CDR1 SGHRS, CDR2 YFSETQ. The CDR3 is CASSRGDGDSYEQYF. The CDR3, as DNA: TGCGCCAGCAGCAGGGGAGACGGAGACTCCTACGAGCAGTACTTC.

This clonotype turned up a few times. The genes are TRBV4-1 and TRBJ1-1, with a possible D match to TRBD1 (5 bases). Germline V gives CDR1 MGHRA, CDR2 YSYEKL. The CDR3 is 15 amino acids. Trimming removed 0 bases at V and 3 bases at J, with 11 bases between. The CDR3 region is CASSQDRDGYTEAFF. The CDR3 DNA sequence: TGCGCCAGCAGCCAAGACCGGGACGGCTACACTGAAGCTTTCTTT.

This clonotype turned up a few times. The chain links TRBV3-1 to TRBJ2-7; 8 bases are shared with TRBD1. CDR1 is LGHDT, CDR2 YNNKEL, per germline (reference sequence). The CDR3 has 16 residues. V dropped 4 bases and J dropped 0; count of bases not matched to a gene: 8. CDR3 protein: CASSPSGQGSSYEQYF. In DNA, the CDR3 is TGTGCCAGCAGCCCATCCGGACAGGGTAGCTCCTACGAGCAGTACTTC.